Presented here are 7 T cell receptor beta chains from one specimen sequenced in a study of blood T cell repertoires in COVID-19 (dated by TCRdb to the early 2020s). Library construction relied on the immunoSEQ multiplex PCR assay. TCRdb retrieved this table from immuneACCESS and kept in-frame rearrangements only. Not all clones are present; in checked studies, unresolved V genes account for under half, and no reason is known for the remainder. This sample holds approximately 150,000 clones; roughly 87% were observed only once. The top ten clones comprise 1.8% of the sample. Input material: peripheral blood. The receptors were sampled from an older man with acute or convalescent COVID-19.

V and J are TRBV9 and TRBJ2-1; D might be TRBD1 (6 bases). Germline CDR1 SGDLS, CDR2 YYNGEE. This CDR3 region has 13 residues. V was trimmed by 2 bases and J by 10 bases, leaving 13 bases between them. CDR3 sequence: CASSVVAQGEQFF. CDR3 DNA: TGTGCCAGCAGCGTGGTAGCCCAGGGGGAGCAGTTCTTC.

The chain uses TRBV5-1 and TRBJ2-7, with TRBD2 matching over 10 bases. This CDR3 contains 14 residues. Per germline, CDR1 SGHRS and CDR2 YFSETQ. After removal of 3 bases from V and 10 bases from J, the junction contained 10 bases not matched to a gene. The CDR3 loop is CASSSGTSVPDQYF. The DNA for the CDR3 is TGCGCCAGCAGCTCCGGGACTAGCGTTCCCGACCAGTACTTC.

The chain links TRBV6-1 to TRBJ1-1; D not resolved. The germline V gene has CDR1 MNHNS and CDR2 SASEGT. The CDR3 has 13 amino acids. Trimming pared 2 bases from V and 6 bases from J, leaving 10 bases between. The CDR3 DNA follows: TGTGCCAGCAGTGAAATAAGGGAGGCTGAAGCTTTCTTT. Translating gives CASSEIREAEAFF.

CDR3 sequence: CASSESEFVGADSAQHF. CDR3 nucleotide sequence: TGCGCCAGCAGTGAGTCGGAATTTGTAGGGGCCGATTCGGCCCAGCATTTT. The chain uses TRBV10-2 and TRBJ1-5; a possible D gene is TRBD1 (5 bases). Germline assignment: CDR1 WSHSY and CDR2 SAAADI. This CDR3 has 17 amino acids. V was clipped by 0 bases and J by 11 bases, with 23 bases between them.

The rearrangement joins TRBV12-3 or TRBV12-4 to TRBJ2-2; 9 bases align to TRBD1. V was pared by 7 bases and J by 6 bases, with 3 bases of the junction left unmatched. There are 13 residues in the CDR3. The CDR3 bases are TGTGCCAGCAACAGGGGGCTAGCCGGGGAGCTGTTTTTT. Translating gives CASNRGLAGELFF.

The chain combines TRBV30 with TRBJ1-1; TRBD1 agrees at 7 bases. From germline, CDR1 is GTSNPN and CDR2 SVGIG (reference sequence). This CDR3 has 13 residues. V shed 0 bases, J shed 3 bases, and the junction held 1 base outside the gene matches. DNA of the CDR3: TGTGCCTGGAGTGTACAGGGGCACACTGAAGCTTTCTTT. Amino acid sequence: CAWSVQGHTEAFF.

This chain connects TRBV5-4 to TRBJ2-2; weak D call: TRBD1 (6 bases). Per germline, CDR1 SGHNT and CDR2 YYREEE (reference sequence). There are 14 residues in the CDR3. The V and J ends lost 5 bases and 0 bases respectively, with 8 bases between them. The DNA for the CDR3 is TGTGCCAGCAGTTGGGACACGAACACCGGGGAGCTGTTTTTT. Its translation: CASSWDTNTGELFF.